This TCR beta chain was recorded in a study of early T cells in non-severe SARS-CoV-2 infection. As part of library construction, unique molecular identifiers were attached to individual cDNA molecules. TCRdb re-analysed the 5' RACE reads in MiXCR, keeping a single row per CDR3 protein. The sample yields roughly 57,000 distinct CDR3 sequences, 13% seen once. Germline trimming cut 1 base from V and 5 bases from J; bases unmatched to any gene: 8. This CDR3 contains 16 residues. Germline CDR1 and CDR2: MNHEY and SMNVEV (reference sequence). This chain uses TRBV27 with TRBJ2-3; 8 nucleotides match TRBD2. The receptor was isolated from an adult who was a healthcare worker with PCR-confirmed SARS-CoV-2 infection or an uninfected control (not recorded which). Source: whole blood, taken at baseline. Written as DNA, the CDR3 is TGTGCCAGCAGTTTATGGGCGGGGGGAGTGGTAGATACGCAGTATTTT. It translates to CASSLWAGGVVDTQYF.